The clone carrying this T cell receptor (beta chain) was picked up a small number of times. Its antigen is not identified. For TCR beta, libraries came from iRepertoire HTBI primers and Arm-PCR of CDR3 regions. One entry per CDR3 protein, called by TCRdb with MiXCR from the multiplex PCR reads. The sample contains roughly 500,000 distinct CDR3 sequences, approximately 22% of which appear only once. These data come from a study of regulatory T cells in long-lasting Graves disease. The CDR3 runs 14 residues. Germline CDR1 is MDHEN and CDR2 is SYDVKM. V lost 7 bases, J lost 2 bases, and 15 bases lay in between. Noted time point: persistent/refractory GD, antithyroid drugs over 5 years with positive TRAb. PBMCs were the source of the RNA used for TCR sequencing. From each patient, roughly 9 milliliters of peripheral blood was drawn and collected into an EDTA anticoagulant tube. Study-level results: There were preferences for TRBV28, TRBJ1-2 and TRBJ2-5 in persistent disease. TCR diversity was lower in persistent than newly diagnosed Graves' disease.

The clonotype was recovered from a female donor with Graves disease. The sequences come from peripheral blood mononuclear cells (PBMCs), collected when the disease was refractory, from a patient treated with antithyroid drugs. This chain uses TRBV28 with TRBJ2-7, with D possibly being TRBD2 (5 bases). CDR3 region: CASISPRGPYEQYF. For the CDR3, the DNA is TGTGCCAGCATCTCCCCCCGGGGTCCCTACGAGCAGTACTTC.